This T cell receptor beta chain was identified in a study of persistence of HIV-infected CD4 T cells (dated by TCRdb to the early 2020s). Background for the entire study: The median time participants had been on suppressive ART was less than ten years. Cross-participant TCR cluster analysis included under ten participants for CMV and more than five participants for Gag. Peripheral blood samples of up to about 180 mL were collected at multiple time points, except for a couple of participants, who underwent leukapheresis at a single time point. Anti-CD3/anti-CD28 stimulation activated a higher proportion of cells, with a lower memory fraction, than antigen stimulation. The study isolated CMV- and HIV-1 Gag-responding CD4+ T cells from ART-treated individuals to examine antigen-driven clonal expansion of HIV-1-infected cells. Proviral sequencing was used to assess clonality among infected cells, whereas TCRbeta sequencing gauged the clonality of all cells within each sorted population. The paper's findings and limits, for the study overall: Degenerate expanded CDR3beta sequences were enriched in antigen-responding cells, suggesting convergent selection of CD4+ responses to CMV and Gag. TCR oligoclonality correlated with proviral oligoclonality within the same sorted populations. TCRbeta richness in CMV- and Gag-responding cells was significantly lower than in anti-CD3/anti-CD28-responding cells; CMV-responding cells had higher oligoclonality than CD3/CD28-stimulated and Gag-responding cells. Few individuals were included in the study, and only a limited range of antigens was tested. Because the TCR analyses were done in bulk, restricting them to just the rare CMV-responding cells that actually carried HIV-1 proviruses was not possible.

CDR1 and CDR2 were assigned from the germline V gene as KGHSH and LQKENI. Germline trimming: 6 bases from V, 3 bases from J; junction bases outside gene matches: 7. The CDR3 covers 15 residues, taking in both the cysteine and the phenylalanine. CDR3 DNA only is kept here, 45 bases in frame from base 1. TCRbeta repertoires were sequenced from genomic DNA with the immunoSEQ hsTCRB assay version 4 in survey mode. For TCRbeta sequencing, genomic DNA was diluted to approximately 9.9 ng/uL, and up to 1 ug was used per sample. In the source study's methods: TCRbeta data were analyzed in ImmunoSeq Analyzer 3.0, with diversity computed on productive nucleotide rearrangements. Using the Immunarch R package, lower-bound TCR diversity was estimated with the improved Chao index and clonality was estimated with the Gini coefficient. When different nucleotide rearrangements encoded the same CDR3beta amino acid sequence, each rearrangement was treated as a distinct clonotype. Differential abundance analysis found TCRbeta sequences that were significantly enriched in antigen-responding cells compared with anti-CD3/anti-CD28-activated cells. GLIPH2 clustered TCRs by predicted peptide-MHC specificity, both within individual participants and across merged participant data sets. What TCRdb holds here is the immuneACCESS table cut down to in-frame rearrangements. Part of the clones is not present; checked against another copy, under half of the missing clones reflect an unresolved V gene, and the others are unexplained. That table furnishes V, J and clone size, whereas the DNA furnished D and trimming. The sample profile shows 40,000 to 55,000 clones; more than 80% of them were found once. Of the sample, around 3.2% falls within the top ten clones.

The treatment or condition label for this specimen denotes: suppressive antiretroviral therapy. Cells were stimulated with anti-CD3/anti-CD28 magnetic beads as a nonspecific positive control representing the CD4+ T cell repertoire. Responding CD4+ T cells were sorted on the basis of upregulation of both CD40 ligand and CD69. Participants were HIV-1-infected adults who started suppressive ART during chronic infection. For at least 4 years, participants had undetectable plasma HIV-1 RNA, below 50 copies/mL. To be included, a participant needed positive CMV serology and a CD4+ T cell count above 400 cells/uL. Before stimulation, PBMCs were isolated using density centrifugation and then depleted of CD8+ T cells. CD8-depleted PBMCs were stimulated for approximately 18 hours with anti-CD28/CD49d costimulation, CD40-blocking antibody and enfuvirtide to prevent new infections. Cell sorting was done on a Beckman Coulter MoFlo Legacy or XDP sorter, and dead cells were excluded with propidium iodide. Genomic DNA was extracted with the QIAamp DNA Mini Kit for samples above one million cells, otherwise with the Quick-DNA Microprep Kit.

Points on this clone: Its cognate antigen has yet to be identified. The record has no base qualities; no much larger clone is one base away.

The chain is encoded by TRBV18 joined to TRBJ1-3; 8 bases in between match TRBD1. This TCR came from an adult woman with HIV who was CMV-seropositive. Sequenced here: CD4+ T cells sorted from PBMCs after roughly 18-hour stimulation, sampled from a patient who received antiretroviral therapy. Per the publication, the cell subset or site label means: CD40L+CD69+ CD4 T cells responding to anti-CD3/anti-CD28 beads, representing the overall repertoire. The CDR3 corresponds to CASSSDRGFGNTIYF. The nucleotides read TGTGCCAGCTCTTCAGACAGGGGTTTTGGAAACACCATATATTTT.